These 15 T cell receptor beta chains were all obtained from the same sample, sequenced in a study of CD8 T cells in ankylosing spondylitis (dated by TCRdb to about 2017). Library creation used 5' RACE. Sequenced on an Illumina HiSeq 2500. TCRdb cleaned the public reads at Q25 with fastp, built clones with MiXCR and kept in-frame beta chains. Identical CDR3 proteins give one entry, which carries the most common genes and DNA. This sample comprises roughly 440,000 distinct CDR3 sequences, about a sixth of them detected only once. The ten top clones hold around 0.92% of the sample. These receptors' targets are unknown. Broad study findings and their caveats: Blood from ankylosing spondylitis patients appeared to be characterized by a TCR beta motif made up of several highly homologous amino acid variants.

What was sequenced was blood, either unsorted or a sorted T cell fraction (not recorded which). The source of these receptors is a male donor with ankylosing spondylitis.

This rearrangement joins TRBV3-1 to TRBJ2-7, with 8 bases that match TRBD1. V shed 0 bases and J 0 bases; nucleotides not matched to a gene: 4. Looked up from germline, CDR1 is LGHDT and CDR2 is YNNKEL (reference sequence). There are 16 residues in the CDR3. The CDR3 bases are TGTGCCAGCAGCCAAGAGTGGACAGGGAACTCCTACGAGCAGTACTTC. Amino acid sequence: CASSQEWTGNSYEQYF.

V usage is TRBV27 and J usage is TRBJ2-1; no reliable D call. In germline, CDR1 is MNHEY, CDR2 SMNVEV (reference sequence). V was clipped by 4 bases and J by 4 bases, with 5 bases between them. The CDR3 runs to 12 residues. CDR3: CASSSEYNEQFF. In DNA, the CDR3 is TGTGCCAGCAGTTCAGAATACAATGAGCAGTTCTTC.

V usage is TRBV19 and J usage is TRBJ1-1, with D hard to call. The CDR3 extends over 13 amino acids. The V and J ends lost 3 bases and 10 bases respectively, with 15 bases between them. The germline V gene has CDR1 LNHDA and CDR2 SQIVND (reference sequence). This CDR3 is CASSIQDRVVAFF. The DNA for the CDR3 is TGTGCCAGTAGTATCCAGGACCGGGTCGTAGCTTTCTTT.

V usage is TRBV20-1 and J usage is TRBJ2-1; 7 nucleotides match TRBD2. CDR3 length equals 14 residues. Germline lookup yields CDR1 DFQATT and CDR2 SNEGSKA (reference sequence). J lost 3 bases, V lost 6 bases, and 8 bases had no gene match. CDR3 residues: CSAPGGLVYNEQFF. The DNA of the CDR3 is TGCAGTGCCCCTGGTGGACTAGTCTACAATGAGCAGTTCTTC.

Many counts were recorded for this clonotype. The rearrangement joins TRBV29-1 to TRBJ2-1; D unresolved. CDR3 size: 14 residues. Trimming stripped 7 bases from V and 8 bases from J, with 21 bases between. From germline, CDR1 is SQVTM and CDR2 ANQGSEA. The CDR3 DNA sequence: TGCAGCGGACTTGTAACCGGTGGTAGGTATGAGCAGTTCTTC. Amino acid sequence: CSGLVTGGRYEQFF.

This chain links TRBV3-1 with TRBJ1-2; 7 nucleotides match TRBD1. CDR1 LGHDT and CDR2 YNNKEL come from the germline V gene (reference sequence). The V segment lost 4 bases and the J segment 5 bases; nucleotides outside the gene matches: 10. The CDR3 length is 15 residues. CDR3 sequence reads: CASSLSRQGVYGYTF. The CDR3 DNA reads as TGTGCCAGCAGCCTTTCGAGGCAGGGGGTTTATGGCTACACCTTC. The variable domain in full, completed from reference TRBV3-1 and TRBJ1-2, reads DTAVSQTPKYLVTQMGNDKSIKCEQNLGHDTMYWYKQDSKKFLKIMFSYNNKELIINETVPNRFSPKSPDKAHLNLHINSLELGDSAVYFCASSLSRQGVYGYTFGSGTRLTVV.

This chain links TRBV7-3 with TRBJ2-2, with D hard to call. Deletions cut 5 bases from V and 7 bases from J, with 14 bases between. The germline CDR1 and CDR2 sequences are SGHTA and FQGTGA. The CDR3 length is 14 residues. The CDR3 loop reads CASSPPPTGGELFF. The CDR3 nucleotides are TGTGCCAGCAGCCCGCCCCCGACGGGCGGGGAGCTGTTTTTT.

This clonotype has more than one count but fewer than ten. The chain uses TRBV28 and TRBJ1-5; D perhaps matches TRBD1 (5 bases). With 2 bases removed from V and 7 bases from J, the gap between germline ends came to 21 bases. The CDR3 contains 17 residues. Per the germline V gene, CDR1 is MDHEN and CDR2 is SYDVKM. CDR3 protein: CASSLGRVGHPWQPQHF. CDR3 sequence (DNA): TGTGCCAGCAGTTTAGGGCGAGTTGGACACCCTTGGCAGCCCCAGCATTTT.

The rearrangement links TRBV3-1 to TRBJ1-2, with D maybe TRBD1 (6 bases). CDR3 length: 14 residues. The V and J ends lost 0 bases and 7 bases respectively, with 12 bases between them. Germline assignment: CDR1 LGHDT and CDR2 YNNKEL (reference sequence). The CDR3 nucleotides read TGTGCCAGCAGCCAAGAGAGGGGGTTGGCTGGCTACACCTTC. Protein product: CASSQERGLAGYTF.

This chain links TRBV4-2 with TRBJ2-2, with 11 bases lining up with TRBD1. The CDR3 runs to 15 residues. V lost 4 bases to trimming and J lost 6 bases; unmatched junction nucleotides: 4. The germline gives CDR1 LGHNA, CDR2 YNFKEQ. As DNA, the CDR3 is TGTGCCAGCAGCCCCCGGGACAGGGGGGCCGGGGAGCTGTTTTTT. Protein: CASSPRDRGAGELFF.

The chain recombines TRBV3-1 with TRBJ2-1; 7 nucleotides line up with TRBD2. The CDR3 sequence is 15 residues long. Germline V gene lookup returns CDR1 LGHDT and CDR2 YNNKEL (reference sequence). The ends lost 4 bases at V and 2 bases at J; junction bases unmatched: 5. CDR3: CASSPRGLAYNEQFF. The CDR3 DNA is TGTGCCAGCAGCCCTAGAGGACTAGCCTACAATGAGCAGTTCTTC.

This clonotype came up many times. The chain uses TRBV6-1 and TRBJ2-3, with 10 bases aligning to TRBD2. CDR3 length: 14 residues. V lost 10 bases to trimming and J lost 1 base; unmatched junction nucleotides: 5. Germline CDR1 and CDR2: MNHNS and SASEGT. The CDR3 is CATHLAGGTDTQYF. CDR3 sequence (DNA): TGTGCCACCCATCTAGCGGGGGGCACAGATACGCAGTATTTT.

The V call is TRBV5-1, the J call TRBJ1-4; 7 bases align to TRBD1. J lost 0 bases, V lost 4 bases, and 15 bases had no gene match. The CDR3 contains 19 residues. The germline V gene encodes CDR1 SGHRS and CDR2 YFSETQ. CDR3 protein: CASSRGGAGQITTNEKLFF. The CDR3 DNA reads as TGCGCCAGCAGCCGGGGGGGTGCGGGACAGATAACAACTAATGAAAAACTGTTTTTT. The full variable domain, with the rest looked up from reference TRBV5-1 and TRBJ1-4, is KAGVTQTPRYLIKTRGQQVTLSCSPISGHRSVSWYQQTPGQGLQFLFEYFSETQRNKGNFPGRFSGRQFSNSRSEMNVSTLELGDSALYLCASSRGGAGQITTNEKLFFGSGTQLSVL.

This clonotype appeared a few times. V and J are TRBV3-1 and TRBJ2-5; D is perhaps TRBD2 (5 bases). The germline gives CDR1 LGHDT, CDR2 YNNKEL (reference sequence). V lost 4 bases and J lost 7, with 10 bases in between. The CDR3 loop spans 12 amino acids. The CDR3 sequence: CASSPQRGTQYF. The DNA of the CDR3 is TGTGCCAGCAGCCCTCAACGGGGGACCCAGTACTTC.

The CDR3 loop is CASSPSWADEQYF. As DNA, the CDR3 is TGTGCCAGCTCACCATCATGGGCAGACGAGCAGTACTTC. The chain joins TRBV18 to TRBJ2-7; D is ambiguous. The CDR3 is 13 residues long. The V and J ends lost 2 bases and 5 bases respectively, with 10 bases between them. Germline V CDR1 and CDR2: KGHSH, LQKENI.